This TCR beta chain is drawn from a study of cytomegalovirus exposure and HLA in healthy donors. The wider study: Early on, a data release was issued that held 85 million to 95 million unique TCRs from HLA-typed donors. Study results and caveats: A later analysis reported that several of the most significant clusters appeared to be linked to common viral pathogens, among them Epstein-Barr virus. The authors enumerated over 150 TCR beta chains as linked to cytomegalovirus.

On this clone itself: Its antigen is as yet unknown.

This PCR relied on a set of 60 Vbeta primers and 13 Jbeta primers. Libraries were prepared by immunoSEQ multiplex PCR; TCRdb keeps only in-frame clonotypes and omits some of them. The sample lists about 250,000 clones, approximately 84% occurring once. With V trimmed by 7 bases and J by 4 bases, 7 bases remained unmatched. The CDR3 is made up of 14 amino acids. Germline values: CDR1 LNHDA, CDR2 SQIVND (reference sequence). The V gene is TRBV19, the J gene TRBJ2-3; 8 bases agree with TRBD2. The sample taken for sequencing was PBMCs. This TCR came from a girl aged 2-10 years in good health and CMV-seronegative. CDR3 coding DNA: TGTGCCAGTACCCACGGGAGGGGCCCAGATACGCAGTATTTT. Encoded protein: CASTHGRGPDTQYF.